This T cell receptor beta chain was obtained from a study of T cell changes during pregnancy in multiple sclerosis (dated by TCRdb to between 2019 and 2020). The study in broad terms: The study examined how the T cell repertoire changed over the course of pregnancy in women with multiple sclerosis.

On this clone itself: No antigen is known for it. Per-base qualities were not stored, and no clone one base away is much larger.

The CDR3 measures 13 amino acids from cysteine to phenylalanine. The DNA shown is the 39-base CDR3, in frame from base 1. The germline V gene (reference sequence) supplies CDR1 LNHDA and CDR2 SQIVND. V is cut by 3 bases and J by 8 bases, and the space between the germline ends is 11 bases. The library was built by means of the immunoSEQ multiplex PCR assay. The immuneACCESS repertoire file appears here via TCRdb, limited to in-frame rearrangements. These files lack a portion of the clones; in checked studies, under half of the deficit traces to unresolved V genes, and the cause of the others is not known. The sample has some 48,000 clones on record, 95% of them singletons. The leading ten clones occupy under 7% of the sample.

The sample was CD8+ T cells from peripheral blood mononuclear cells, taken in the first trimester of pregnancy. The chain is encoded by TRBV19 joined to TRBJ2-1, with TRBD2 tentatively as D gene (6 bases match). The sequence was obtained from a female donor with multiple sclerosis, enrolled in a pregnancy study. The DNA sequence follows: TGTGCCAGTAGTATGGGGGGATTGGATGAGCAGTTCTTC. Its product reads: CASSMGGLDEQFF.